This T cell receptor beta chain was observed in a study of beta chain features in type 1 diabetes. Overall study context: Fewer than 110 million sorted cells were examined across all samples.

In the case of this clone: Its specificity is unknown.

CDR1 SGHVS and CDR2 FNYEAQ come from the germline V gene. This CDR3 is 16 amino acids long. The V and J ends lost 1 base and 4 bases, in that order; junction bases with no gene match: 7. Study observations and caveats: Within each of all four CD4+ subsets, Type 1 diabetes patients had TCRB CDR3s that were moderately but significantly shorter. Short templates might get an advantage during PCR, and this would be equal in patients and controls.

Stem cell-like memory, regulatory, central memory and naive CD4+ cells were sorted via CD45RO/CCR7/CD25/CD127/CD95/CD27. As every portion of the isolated RNA was reverse transcribed, the sequencing read expressed TCRB transcripts. TCRdb's copy holds only in-frame clones and misses some; the assay was immunoSEQ multiplex PCR. The sample has 60,000 to 75,000 clones; 45% to 50% are singletons. The TCR comes from a man aged 25-45 years with type 1 diabetes. V gene TRBV7-6 combines with J gene TRBJ2-5; 9 bases are shared with TRBD1. Sequenced material: central memory CD4+ T cells from blood. The CDR3 protein is CASSLGGTGTVETQYF. The CDR3 nucleotides read TGTGCCAGCAGCTTAGGTGGGACAGGGACGGTAGAGACCCAGTACTTC.